The text below deals with one T cell receptor (beta chain). This sample also contains other DNA sequences that code for the same CDR3. It was with 60 Vbeta and 13 Jbeta primers that the PCR ran. Profiling relied on immunoSEQ multiplex PCR, and the TCRdb table lists in-frame clones only, not all of them. The repertoire consists of 130,000 to 150,000 clones, with 60% to 80% occurring once and the leading ten covering less than 2%. The record originates from a study of cytomegalovirus exposure and HLA in healthy donors. Sequenced material: PBMCs. The source is a woman aged 25 to 39 in good health and CMV-seronegative.

The CDR3 nucleotides are TGTGCCAGTAGCCCTGGAGACTATGGCTACACCTTC. Amino acids: CASSPGDYGYTF. The chain combines TRBV6-5 with TRBJ1-2; no clear D gene. With 9 bases removed from V and 3 bases from J, the gap between germline ends came to 11 bases. This CDR3 is built from 12 residues. In germline, CDR1 is MNHEY, CDR2 SVGAGI.